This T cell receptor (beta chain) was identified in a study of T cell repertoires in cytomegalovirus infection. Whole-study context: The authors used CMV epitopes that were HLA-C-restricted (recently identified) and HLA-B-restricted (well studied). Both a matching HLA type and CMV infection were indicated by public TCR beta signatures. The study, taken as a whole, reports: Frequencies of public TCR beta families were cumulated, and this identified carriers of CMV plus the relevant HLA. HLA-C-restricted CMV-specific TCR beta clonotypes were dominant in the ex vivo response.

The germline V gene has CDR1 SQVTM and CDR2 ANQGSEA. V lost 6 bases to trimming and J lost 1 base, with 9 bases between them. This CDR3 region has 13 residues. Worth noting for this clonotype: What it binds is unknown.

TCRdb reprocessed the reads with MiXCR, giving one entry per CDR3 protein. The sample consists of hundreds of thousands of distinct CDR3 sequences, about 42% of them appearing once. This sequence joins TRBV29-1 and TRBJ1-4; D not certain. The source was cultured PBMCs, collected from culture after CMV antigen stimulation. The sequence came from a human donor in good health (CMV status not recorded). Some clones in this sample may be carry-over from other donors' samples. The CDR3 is CSVQTGTNEKLFF. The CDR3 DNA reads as TGCAGCGTGCAGACTGGAACTAATGAAAAACTGTTTTTT.